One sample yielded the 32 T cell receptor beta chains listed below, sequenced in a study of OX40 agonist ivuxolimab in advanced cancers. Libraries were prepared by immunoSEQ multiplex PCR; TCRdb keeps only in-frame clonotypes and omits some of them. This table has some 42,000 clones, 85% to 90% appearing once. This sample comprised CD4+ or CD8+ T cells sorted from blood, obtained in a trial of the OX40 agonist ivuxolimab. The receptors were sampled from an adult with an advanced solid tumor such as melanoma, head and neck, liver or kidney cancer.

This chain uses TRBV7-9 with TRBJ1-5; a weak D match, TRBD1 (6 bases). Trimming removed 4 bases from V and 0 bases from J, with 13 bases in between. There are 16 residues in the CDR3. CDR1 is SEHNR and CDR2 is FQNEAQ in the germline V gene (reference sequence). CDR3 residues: CASSSWTEYSNQPQHF. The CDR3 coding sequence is TGTGCCAGCAGCTCTTGGACAGAATATAGCAATCAGCCCCAGCATTTT.

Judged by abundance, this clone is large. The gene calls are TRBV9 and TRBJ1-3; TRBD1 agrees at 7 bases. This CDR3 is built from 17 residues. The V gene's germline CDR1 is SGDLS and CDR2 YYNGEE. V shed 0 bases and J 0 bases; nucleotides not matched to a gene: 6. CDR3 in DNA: TGTGCCAGCAGCGTAGGTGGACAGGCAAGCTCTGGAAACACCATATATTTT. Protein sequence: CASSVGGQASSGNTIYF. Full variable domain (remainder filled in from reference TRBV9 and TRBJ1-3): DSGVTQTPKHLITATGQRVTLRCSPRSGDLSVYWYQQSLDQGLQFLIQYYNGEERAKGNILERFSAQQFPDLHSELNLSSLELGDSALYFCASSVGGQASSGNTIYFGEGSWLTVV.

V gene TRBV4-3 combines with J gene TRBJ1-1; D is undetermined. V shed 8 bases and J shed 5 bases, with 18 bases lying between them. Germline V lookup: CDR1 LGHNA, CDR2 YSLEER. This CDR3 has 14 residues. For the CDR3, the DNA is TGCGCCAGCTCCCAAGGACTCCCGGGGACTGAAGCTTTCTTT. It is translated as CASSQGLPGTEAFF.

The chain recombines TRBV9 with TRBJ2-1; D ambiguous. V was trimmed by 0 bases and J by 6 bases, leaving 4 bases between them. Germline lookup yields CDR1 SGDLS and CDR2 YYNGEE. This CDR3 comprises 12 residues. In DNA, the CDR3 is TGTGCCAGCAGCGTAGTAGCCAATGAGCAGTTCTTC. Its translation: CASSVVANEQFF.

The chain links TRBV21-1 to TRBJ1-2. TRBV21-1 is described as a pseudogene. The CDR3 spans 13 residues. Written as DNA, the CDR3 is TGTGCCAGCAGCAAAGGCGGAAGCTCTGGCTACACCTTC. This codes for CASSKGGSSGYTF.

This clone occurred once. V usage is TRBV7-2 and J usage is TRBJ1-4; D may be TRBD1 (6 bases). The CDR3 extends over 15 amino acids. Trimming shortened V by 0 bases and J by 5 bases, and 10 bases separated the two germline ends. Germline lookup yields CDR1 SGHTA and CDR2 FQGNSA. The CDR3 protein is CASSLARTENEKLFF. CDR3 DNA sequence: TGTGCCAGCAGCTTAGCGAGGACAGAGAATGAAAAACTGTTTTTT.

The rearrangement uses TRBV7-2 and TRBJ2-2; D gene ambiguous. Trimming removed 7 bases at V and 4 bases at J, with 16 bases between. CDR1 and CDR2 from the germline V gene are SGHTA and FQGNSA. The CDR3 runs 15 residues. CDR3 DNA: TGTGCCAGCACCCCCTGGGATTCGAGCACCGGGGAGCTGTTTTTT. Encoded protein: CASTPWDSSTGELFF.

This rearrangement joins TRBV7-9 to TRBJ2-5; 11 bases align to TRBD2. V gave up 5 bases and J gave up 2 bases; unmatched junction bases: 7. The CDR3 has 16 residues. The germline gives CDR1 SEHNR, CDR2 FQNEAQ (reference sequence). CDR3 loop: CASSHQLAGDQETQYF. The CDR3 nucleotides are TGTGCCAGCAGCCATCAACTAGCGGGGGATCAAGAGACCCAGTACTTC.

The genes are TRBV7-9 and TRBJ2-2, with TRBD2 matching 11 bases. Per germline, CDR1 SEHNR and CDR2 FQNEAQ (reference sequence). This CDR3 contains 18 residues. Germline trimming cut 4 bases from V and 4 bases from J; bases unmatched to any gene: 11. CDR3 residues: CASSSRLAGPSGTGELFF. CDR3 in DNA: TGTGCCAGCAGCTCTCGACTAGCGGGGCCTTCGGGCACCGGGGAGCTGTTTTTT.

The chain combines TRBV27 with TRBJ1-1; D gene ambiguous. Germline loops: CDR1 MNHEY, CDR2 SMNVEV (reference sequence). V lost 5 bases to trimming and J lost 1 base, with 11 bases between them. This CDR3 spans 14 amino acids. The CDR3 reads CASSPLAANTEAFF. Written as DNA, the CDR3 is TGTGCCAGCAGTCCCCTAGCAGCGAACACTGAAGCTTTCTTT.

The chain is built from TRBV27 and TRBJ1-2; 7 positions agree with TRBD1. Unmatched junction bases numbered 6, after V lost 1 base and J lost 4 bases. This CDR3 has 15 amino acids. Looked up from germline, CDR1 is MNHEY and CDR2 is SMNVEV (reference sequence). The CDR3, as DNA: TGTGCCAGCAGTTTATGGGAAGGGGACAGCTATGGCTACACCTTC. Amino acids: CASSLWEGDSYGYTF.

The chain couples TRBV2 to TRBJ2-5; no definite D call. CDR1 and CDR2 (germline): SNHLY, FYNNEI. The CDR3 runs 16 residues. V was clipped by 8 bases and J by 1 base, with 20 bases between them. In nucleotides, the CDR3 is TGTGCCAGCCGTCCCCCTTTAGGAAGTCGCCAAGAGACCCAGTACTTC. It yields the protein CASRPPLGSRQETQYF.

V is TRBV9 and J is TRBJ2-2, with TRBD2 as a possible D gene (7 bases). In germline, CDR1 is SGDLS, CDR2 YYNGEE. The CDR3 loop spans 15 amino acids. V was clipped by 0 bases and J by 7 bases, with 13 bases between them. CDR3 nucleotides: TGTGCCAGCAGCGTAGACGGGGGGCCCGGCGGGGAGCTGTTTTTT. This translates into CASSVDGGPGGELFF.

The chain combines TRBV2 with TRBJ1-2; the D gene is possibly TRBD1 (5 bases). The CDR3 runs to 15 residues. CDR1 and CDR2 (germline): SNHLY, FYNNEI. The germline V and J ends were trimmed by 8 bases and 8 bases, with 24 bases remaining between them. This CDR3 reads CASGDWDQENDGYTF. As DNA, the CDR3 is TGTGCCAGCGGCGACTGGGACCAAGAGAATGACGGCTACACCTTC.

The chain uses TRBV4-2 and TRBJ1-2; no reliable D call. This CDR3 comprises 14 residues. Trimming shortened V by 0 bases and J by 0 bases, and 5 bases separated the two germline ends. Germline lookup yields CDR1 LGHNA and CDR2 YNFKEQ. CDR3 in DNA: TGTGCCAGCAGCCAAGAATGGACTAACTATGGCTACACCTTC. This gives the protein CASSQEWTNYGYTF.

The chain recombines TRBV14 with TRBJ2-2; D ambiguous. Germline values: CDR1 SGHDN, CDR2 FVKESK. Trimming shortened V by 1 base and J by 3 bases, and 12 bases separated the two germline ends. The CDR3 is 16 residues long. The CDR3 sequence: CASSQGGWEYTGELFF. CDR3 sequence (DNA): TGTGCCAGCAGCCAAGGAGGTTGGGAATACACCGGGGAGCTGTTTTTT.

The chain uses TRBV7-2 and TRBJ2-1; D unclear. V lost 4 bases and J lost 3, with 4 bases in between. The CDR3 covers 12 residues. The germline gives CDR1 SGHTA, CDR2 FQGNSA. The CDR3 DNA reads TGTGCCAGCAGCTGGGACTACAATGAGCAGTTCTTC. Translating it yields CASSWDYNEQFF.

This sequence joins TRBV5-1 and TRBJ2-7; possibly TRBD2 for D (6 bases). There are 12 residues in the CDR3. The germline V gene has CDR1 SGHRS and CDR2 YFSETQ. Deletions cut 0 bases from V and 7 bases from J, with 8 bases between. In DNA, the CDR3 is TGCGCCAGCAGCTTGGTGGGAGGAGAGCAGTACGTC. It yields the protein CASSLVGGEQYV.

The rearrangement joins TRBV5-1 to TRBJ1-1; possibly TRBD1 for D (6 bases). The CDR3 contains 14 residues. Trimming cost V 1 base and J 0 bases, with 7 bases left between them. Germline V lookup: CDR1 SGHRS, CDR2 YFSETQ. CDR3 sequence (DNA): TGCGCCAGCAGCTTGCGGGGGCTGAACACTGAAGCTTTCTTT. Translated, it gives CASSLRGLNTEAFF.

In nucleotides, the CDR3 is TGTGCCAGCAGCCTGAGGACTGTTGTTAACACCGGGGAGCTGTTTTTT. The encoded protein is CASSLRTVVNTGELFF. The chain employs TRBV5-4 and TRBJ2-2; possible D gene TRBD2, 5 bases. Germline CDR1 reads SGHNT; CDR2 reads YYREEE (reference sequence). Trimming pared 4 bases from V and 2 bases from J, leaving 15 bases between. The CDR3 extends over 16 amino acids.

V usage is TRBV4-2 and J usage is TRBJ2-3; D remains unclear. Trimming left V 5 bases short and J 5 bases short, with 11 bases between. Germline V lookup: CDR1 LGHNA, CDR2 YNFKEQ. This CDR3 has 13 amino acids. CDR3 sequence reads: CASSLHQKDTQYF. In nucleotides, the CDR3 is TGTGCCAGCAGCTTGCACCAGAAAGATACGCAGTATTTT.

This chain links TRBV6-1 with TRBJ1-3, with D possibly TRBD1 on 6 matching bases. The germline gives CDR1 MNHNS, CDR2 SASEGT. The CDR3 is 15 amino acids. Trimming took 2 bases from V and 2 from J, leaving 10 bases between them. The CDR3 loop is CASSELRGAGNTIYF. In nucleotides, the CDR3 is TGTGCCAGCAGTGAACTAAGGGGGGCTGGAAACACCATATATTTT.

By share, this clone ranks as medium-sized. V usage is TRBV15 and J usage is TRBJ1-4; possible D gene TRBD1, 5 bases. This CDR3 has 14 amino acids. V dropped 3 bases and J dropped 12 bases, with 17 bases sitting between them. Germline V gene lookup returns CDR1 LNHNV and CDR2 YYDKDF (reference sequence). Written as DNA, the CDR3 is TGTGCCACCAGCAGTAACCGCCTGTCGGGGGAACTGTTTTTT. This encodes CATSSNRLSGELFF.

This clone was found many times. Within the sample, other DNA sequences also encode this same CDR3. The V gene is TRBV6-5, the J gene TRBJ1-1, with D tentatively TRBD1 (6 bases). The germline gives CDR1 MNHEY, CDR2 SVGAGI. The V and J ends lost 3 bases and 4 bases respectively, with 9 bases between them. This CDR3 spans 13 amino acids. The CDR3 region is CASSYRGVTEAFF. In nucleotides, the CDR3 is TGTGCCAGCAGTTATAGGGGGGTCACTGAAGCTTTCTTT.

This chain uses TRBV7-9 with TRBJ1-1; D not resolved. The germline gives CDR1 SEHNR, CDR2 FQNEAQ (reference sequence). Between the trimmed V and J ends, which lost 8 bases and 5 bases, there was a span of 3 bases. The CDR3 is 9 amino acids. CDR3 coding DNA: TGTGCCAGCGGGACTGAAGCTTTCTTT. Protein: CASGTEAFF. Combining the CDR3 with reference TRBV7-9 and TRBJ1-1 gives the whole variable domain DTGVSQNPRHKITKRGQNVTFRCDPISEHNRLYWYRQTLGQGPEFLTYFQNEAQLEKSRLLSDRFSAERPKGSFSTLEIQRTEQGDSAMYLCASGTEAFFGQGTRLTVV.

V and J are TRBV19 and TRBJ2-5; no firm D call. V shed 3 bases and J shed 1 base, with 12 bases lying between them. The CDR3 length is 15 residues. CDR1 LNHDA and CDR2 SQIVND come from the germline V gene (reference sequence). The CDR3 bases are TGTGCCAGTAGTATGTCGACGCTCCCCCAAGAGACCCAGTACTTC. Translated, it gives CASSMSTLPQETQYF. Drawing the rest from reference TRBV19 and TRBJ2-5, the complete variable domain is DGGITQSPKYLFRKEGQNVTLSCEQNLNHDAMYWYRQDPGQGLRLIYYSQIVNDFQKGDIAEGYSVSREKKESFPLTVTSAQKNPTAFYLCASSMSTLPQETQYFGPGTRLLVL.

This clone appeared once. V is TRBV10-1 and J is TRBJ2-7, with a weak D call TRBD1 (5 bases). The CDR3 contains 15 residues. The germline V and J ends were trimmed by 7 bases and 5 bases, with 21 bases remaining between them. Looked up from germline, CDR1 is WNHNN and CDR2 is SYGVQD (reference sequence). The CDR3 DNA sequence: TGCGCCAGCATCCAGGGCGCCCACCCCCGAAACGAGCAGTACGTC. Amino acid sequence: CASIQGAHPRNEQYV.

For the CDR3, the DNA is TGTGCCTGGAGACTTATCGAGATGGGACAGGGAGGTTTAAACTATGGCTACACCTTC. Its translation is CAWRLIEMGQGGLNYGYTF. This chain links TRBV30 with TRBJ1-2; 9 positions agree with TRBD1. Unmatched junction bases numbered 19, after V lost 3 bases and J lost 2 bases. This CDR3 has 19 residues. Germline values: CDR1 GTSNPN, CDR2 SVGIG (reference sequence).

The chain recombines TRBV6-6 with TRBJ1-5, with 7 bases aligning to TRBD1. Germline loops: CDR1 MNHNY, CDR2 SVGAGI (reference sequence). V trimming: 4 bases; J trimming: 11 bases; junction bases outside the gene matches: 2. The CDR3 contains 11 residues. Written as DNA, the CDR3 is TGTGCCAGCAGTTGGGGACAGACCCAGCATTTT. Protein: CASSWGQTQHF.

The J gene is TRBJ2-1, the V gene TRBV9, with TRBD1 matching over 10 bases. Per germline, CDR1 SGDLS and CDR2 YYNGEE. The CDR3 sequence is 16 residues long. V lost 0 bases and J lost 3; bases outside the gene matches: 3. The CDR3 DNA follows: TGTGCCAGCAGCGTAGAGGGACAGGGGATCTACAATGAGCAGTTCTTC. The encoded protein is CASSVEGQGIYNEQFF.

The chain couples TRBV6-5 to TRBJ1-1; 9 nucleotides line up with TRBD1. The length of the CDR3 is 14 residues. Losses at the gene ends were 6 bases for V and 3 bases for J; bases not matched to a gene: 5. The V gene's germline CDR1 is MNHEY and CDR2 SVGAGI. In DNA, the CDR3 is TGTGCCAGCAGGGGGGGACAGGGACACACTGAAGCTTTCTTT. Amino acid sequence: CASRGGQGHTEAFF.

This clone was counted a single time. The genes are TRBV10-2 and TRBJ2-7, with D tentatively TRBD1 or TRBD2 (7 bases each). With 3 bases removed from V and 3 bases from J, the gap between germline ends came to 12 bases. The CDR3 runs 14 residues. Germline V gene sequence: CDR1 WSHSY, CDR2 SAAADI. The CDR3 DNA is TGCGCCAGCAGTGATGCAGGGGGGGACTACGAGCAGTACGTC. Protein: CASSDAGGDYEQYV.